Below are 10 T cell receptor beta chains sequenced from a single sample in a study of T cell responses to AZD1222 COVID-19 vaccine. Data came from immunoSEQ multiplex PCR; TCRdb stores just in-frame clones and leaves some out. The table records about 99,000 clones, approximately 90% of them present only once. This sample comprised peripheral blood, obtained on day 0 of AZD1222 vaccination. The receptor set was obtained from an adult in good health.

J is TRBJ1-1 and V is TRBV4-1, with D possibly being TRBD1 (5 bases). Per germline, CDR1 MGHRA and CDR2 YSYEKL. V was cut by 0 bases and J by 5 bases, with 13 bases left in between. This CDR3 spans 15 amino acids. CDR3: CASSQDTRAGTEAFF. Written as DNA, the CDR3 is TGCGCCAGCAGCCAAGATACCAGGGCGGGTACTGAAGCTTTCTTT.

The genes are TRBV2 and TRBJ1-5; 8 bases agree with TRBD1. CDR1 is SNHLY, CDR2 FYNNEI, per germline. The CDR3 has 14 residues. V dropped 7 bases and J dropped 5; count of bases not matched to a gene: 7. The CDR3 nucleotides are TGTGCCAGCAACGACAGGGGACCTTATCAGCCCCAGCATTTT. It codes for CASNDRGPYQPQHF.

V usage is TRBV9 and J usage is TRBJ1-1; tentatively, D is TRBD1 (6 bases). The length of the CDR3 is 16 residues. The germline gives CDR1 SGDLS, CDR2 YYNGEE. Between the trimmed V and J ends, which lost 1 base and 4 bases, there was a span of 17 bases. The CDR3 sequence: CASSVSQGLGGTEAFF. The DNA for the CDR3 is TGTGCCAGCAGCGTATCACAGGGACTTGGGGGCACTGAAGCTTTCTTT.

This chain joins TRBV27 and TRBJ1-5, with 7 nucleotides matching TRBD1. With 6 bases clipped from V and 0 bases from J, the junction kept 8 bases outside the gene matches. Germline CDR1 is MNHEY and CDR2 is SMNVEV (reference sequence). This CDR3 region has 16 residues. DNA for the CDR3: TGTGCCAGCAGGGAGGCAGGGGGTTTTAGCAATCAGCCCCAGCATTTT. It translates to CASREAGGFSNQPQHF.

The genes are TRBV9 and TRBJ1-1; TRBD1 aligns across 9 bases. Germline-derived CDR1 and CDR2 are SGDLS and YYNGEE. V was pared by 3 bases and J by 1 base, with 10 bases of the junction left unmatched. The CDR3 has 17 residues. CDR3: CASSEPGQGATNTEAFF. The CDR3 region has the DNA TGTGCCAGCAGCGAACCGGGACAGGGTGCGACGAACACTGAAGCTTTCTTT.

The chain carries TRBV7-9 and TRBJ2-1; no reliable D call. Germline CDR1 SEHNR, CDR2 FQNEAQ (reference sequence). V shed 1 base and J shed 5 bases, with 15 bases lying between them. The CDR3 consists of 16 residues. The CDR3 region has the DNA TGTGCCAGCAGCTTAGAGGGCCACCTCCTCGACAATGAGCAGTTCTTC. It is translated as CASSLEGHLLDNEQFF. The full variable domain, its missing parts supplied by reference TRBV7-9 and TRBJ2-1, is DTGVSQNPRHKITKRGQNVTFRCDPISEHNRLYWYRQTLGQGPEFLTYFQNEAQLEKSRLLSDRFSAERPKGSFSTLEIQRTEQGDSAMYLCASSLEGHLLDNEQFFGPGTRLTVL.

This rearrangement joins TRBV6-6 to TRBJ2-1; the D is unclear. The CDR3 extends over 15 amino acids. In germline, CDR1 is MNHNY, CDR2 SVGAGI (reference sequence). With 3 bases removed from V and 4 bases from J, the gap between germline ends came to 13 bases. The CDR3 reads CASSYRADLYNEQFF. CDR3 sequence (DNA): TGTGCCAGCAGTTATCGGGCGGACCTATACAATGAGCAGTTCTTC.

The chain is built from TRBV7-6 and TRBJ1-4; TRBD1 agrees at 7 bases. V trimming: 5 bases; J trimming: 4 bases; junction bases outside the gene matches: 7. This CDR3 spans 15 amino acids. Germline lookup yields CDR1 SGHVS and CDR2 FNYEAQ. The CDR3 DNA follows: TGTGCCAGCAGCCCCGACAGGGATGGTAATGAAAAACTGTTTTTT. It translates to CASSPDRDGNEKLFF. Together with reference TRBV7-6 and TRBJ1-4, the CDR3 gives the full variable domain: GAGVSQSPRYKVTKRGQDVALRCDPISGHVSLYWYRQALGQGPEFLTYFNYEAQQDKSGLPNDRFSAERPEGSISTLTIQRTEQRDSAMYRCASSPDRDGNEKLFFGSGTQLSVL.

The chain links TRBV13 to TRBJ2-3, with 12 positions matching TRBD2. The junction had 3 bases not matched to a gene; V was cut back by 5 bases and J by 3 bases. Germline V gives CDR1 PRHDT, CDR2 FYEKMQ (reference sequence). The CDR3 is 15 residues long. The CDR3: CASSRGTSGTDTQYF. DNA of the CDR3: TGTGCCAGCAGCCGAGGGACTAGCGGGACAGATACGCAGTATTTT.

V gene TRBV5-5 combines with J gene TRBJ1-5; the D gene is possibly TRBD1 (5 bases). Trimming pared 0 bases from V and 2 bases from J, leaving 12 bases between. In germline, CDR1 is SGHKS, CDR2 YYEKEE (reference sequence). The CDR3 consists of 16 residues. As DNA, the CDR3 is TGTGCCAGCAGCTTGGTGGACATTTACGGCAATCAGCCCCAGCATTTT. It specifies CASSLVDIYGNQPQHF.